This TCR beta chain was retrieved from a study of OX40 agonist ivuxolimab in advanced cancers. Turning to the study itself: The diagnoses of dose-escalation patients were hepatocellular carcinoma, melanoma, renal cell or head and neck cancer. Of the participants, under 50% had some prior anti-PD-1, anti-PD-L1 or anti-CTLA-4 therapy, which was allowed.

Generated by immunoSEQ multiplex PCR, the TCRdb table keeps only in-frame clones and is missing some. There are 70,000 to 95,000 clones in the sample; more than 75% occur only once, and 0.71% lies in the top ten. The germline V gene encodes CDR1 ENHRY and CDR2 SYGVKD. J gave up 4 bases and V 6 bases, and 5 bases lay outside the gene matches. The CDR3 is made up of 15 amino acids. Sequencing was performed on CD4+ or CD8+ T cells sorted from blood, taken in a trial of the OX40 agonist ivuxolimab. This TCR was sampled from an adult with an advanced solid tumor such as melanoma, head and neck, liver or kidney cancer. The chain carries TRBV10-3 and TRBJ2-1, with 11 bases identical to TRBD2. This CDR3 is CAIRGGLAEYNEQFF. DNA for the CDR3: TGTGCCATCAGGGGGGGACTAGCGGAATACAATGAGCAGTTCTTC.